This TCR beta chain is drawn from a study of blood T cell repertoires in COVID-19. The CDR3 has 14 amino acids. Germline-derived CDR1 and CDR2 are MNHEY and SMNVEV (reference sequence). Trimming removed 8 bases from V and 4 bases from J, with 17 bases in between. In the authors' methods: Reference gene primers were amplified, and this amplification served to estimate nucleated cell counts. TCRdb's copy holds only in-frame clones and misses some; the assay was immunoSEQ multiplex PCR. That table gives V, J and clone size, and the DNA gave D and trimming. The sample includes 180,000 or so clones, approximately 86% of them seen just once.

Sequencing was performed on peripheral blood. The source is a man aged 60-69 years with acute or convalescent COVID-19. The rearrangement links TRBV27 to TRBJ1-2; D perhaps matches TRBD1 (5 bases). The CDR3 DNA reads as TGTGCCAGCCACGGCCATGGGGCAGCCTATGGCTACACCTTC. It translates to CASHGHGAAYGYTF.